One sample yielded the 5 T cell receptor beta chains listed below, sequenced in a study of beta chain features in type 1 diabetes (dated by TCRdb to the late 2010s). Receptors were amplified or captured by the immunoSEQ multiplex PCR assay. The High Capacity cDNA Reverse Transcription Kit was used to reverse transcribe all of the isolated RNA, meaning that expressed TCRB transcripts were what got sequenced. TCRdb provides this immuneACCESS table in a form limited to in-frame rearrangements. Some clones are lacking; in checked studies, under half of them reflect an unresolved V gene, and why the rest are absent is not known. Recorded for this sample are nearly 250,000 clones; under 70% of them occurred a single time. In total, the top ten clones hold 0.053% of the sample. Sequencing used naive CD4+ T cells from blood. The cell subset or site label of this sample denotes: true naive CD4+ T cells. All receptors derive from a man in his thirties or forties in good health.

This clone was counted only a few times. V usage is TRBV12-5 and J usage is TRBJ1-2; D is ambiguous. Germline V gene sequence: CDR1 LGHNT, CDR2 FRNRAP. The CDR3 totals 17 residues. Trimming shortened V by 2 bases and J by 6 bases, and 22 bases separated the two germline ends. CDR3 nucleotide sequence: TGTGCTAGTGGTTTGCGTAGCGGGCCTCGTCTGTTCGATGGCTACACCTTC. Translating it yields CASGLRSGPRLFDGYTF.

A single count supports this clone. In DNA form, the CDR3 reads TGTGCCAGCAGAAGGCAGGGGATCTACGAGCAGTACTTC. As protein: CASRRQGIYEQYF. The V and J genes are TRBV6-5 and TRBJ2-7; weak D call: TRBD1 (6 bases). The CDR3 has 13 residues. V dropped 6 bases and J dropped 3 bases, with 12 bases sitting between them. Germline lookup yields CDR1 MNHEY and CDR2 SVGAGI.

There are a few counts of this clone. The rearrangement uses TRBV30 and TRBJ2-1, with D perhaps TRBD2 (6 bases). Germline V CDR1 and CDR2: GTSNPN, SVGIG (reference sequence). There are 14 residues in the CDR3. Trimming removed 0 bases from V and 7 bases from J, with 13 bases in between. CDR3 DNA: TGTGCCTGGAGTGTAAACTTTCGGGGGAATGAGCAGTTCTTC. It translates to CAWSVNFRGNEQFF.

J is TRBJ2-1 and V is TRBV10-2; 9 bases are shared with TRBD2. Germline V CDR1 and CDR2: WSHSY, SAAADI. This CDR3 contains 16 residues. The J segment lost 4 bases and the V segment lost 3 bases, leaving 7 bases of the junction unmatched. This CDR3 reads CASSDPASGVYNEQFF. In nucleotides, the CDR3 is TGCGCCAGCAGTGACCCTGCTAGCGGGGTGTACAATGAGCAGTTCTTC.

This clone was counted only a few times. This chain joins TRBV28 and TRBJ2-7; no definite D call. The CDR3 contains 13 residues. Germline V gene sequence: CDR1 MDHEN, CDR2 SYDVKM. V gave up 6 bases and J gave up 4 bases, with 13 bases separating them. The CDR3 reads CASSPRNGYEQYF. The CDR3 bases are TGTGCCAGCAGCCCGAGGAATGGTTACGAGCAGTACTTC.